The 16 T cell receptor beta chains listed next were all sequenced from one sample in a study of memory B cells and T cells in multiple sclerosis. Profiled with immunoSEQ multiplex PCR; TCRdb holds only in-frame clones, not every one. The sample carries some 49,000 clones, almost 85% recorded once. Antigens for these TCRs are unknown. After stimulus-free culture, autoproliferating CFSE-dim and non-proliferating CFSE-high T cells were sequenced separately. Replicate wells were pooled after 7 days of stimulus-free culture of 40 million to 65 million CFSE-labeled PBMCs. The material sequenced was PBMCs from blood kept in culture. These receptors all stem from a human donor with multiple sclerosis.

V usage is TRBV7-2 and J usage is TRBJ2-1; 7 bases align to TRBD1. This CDR3 spans 14 amino acids. The germline CDR1 and CDR2 sequences are SGHTA and FQGNSA. After removal of 5 bases from V and 4 bases from J, the junction contained 5 bases not matched to a gene. The CDR3 sequence: CASSLTGQYNEQFF. DNA for the CDR3: TGTGCCAGCAGCCTAACGGGACAGTACAATGAGCAGTTCTTC.

The V call is TRBV2, the J call TRBJ1-5; 9 positions agree with TRBD1. The CDR3 is 15 amino acids. V dropped 7 bases and J dropped 6; count of bases not matched to a gene: 10. Germline lookup yields CDR1 SNHLY and CDR2 FYNNEI. The CDR3 spells CASTRGTGIGQPQHF. CDR3 DNA sequence: TGTGCCAGCACCAGGGGGACAGGGATAGGTCAGCCCCAGCATTTT.

This sequence joins TRBV28 and TRBJ1-2; TRBD1 aligns across 10 bases. V gave up 9 bases and J gave up 7 bases; unmatched junction bases: 20. Germline assignment: CDR1 MDHEN and CDR2 SYDVKM. The CDR3 loop spans 17 amino acids. The CDR3, as DNA: TGTGCCAGTCAAGTCCTGGGACAGGGGTCACCTGGGGGTGGCTACACCTTC. Encoded protein: CASQVLGQGSPGGGYTF.

This rearrangement joins TRBV7-2 to TRBJ1-6; the D gene is possibly TRBD1 (5 bases). V was cut by 1 base and J by 0 bases, with 16 bases left in between. This CDR3 has 19 amino acids. Germline CDR1 reads SGHTA; CDR2 reads FQGNSA. CDR3 sequence (DNA): TGTGCCAGCAGCTTAGGGGGACGTACCTACAGCTCCTATAATTCACCCCTCCACTTT. It specifies CASSLGGRTYSSYNSPLHF.

This clone was seen only a few times. The chain has TRBV23-1 and TRBJ2-2; D gene ambiguous. TRBV23-1 is placed among ORFs of uncertain function. The CDR3 has 13 amino acids. The V gene lost 9 bases and the J gene lost 1 base, with 9 bases spanning the gap. CDR3 DNA sequence: TGCGCCAGGACGGGCAGGAACACCGGGGAGCTGTTTTTT. It yields the protein CARTGRNTGELFF.

The gene calls are TRBV10-3 and TRBJ2-2, with TRBD1 matching over 8 bases. With V trimmed by 1 base and J by 3 bases, 4 bases remained unmatched. The CDR3 is 16 residues long. CDR1 and CDR2 (germline): ENHRY, SYGVKD. Here the CDR3 reads CAISELGQEDTGELFF. The CDR3 DNA sequence: TGTGCCATCAGTGAGTTGGGACAGGAGGACACCGGGGAGCTGTTTTTT.

This clone appeared a few times. This chain connects TRBV18 to TRBJ1-2, with 8 nucleotides matching TRBD1. This CDR3 contains 15 residues. CDR1 and CDR2 (germline): KGHSH, LQKENI. Germline trimming cut 3 bases from V and 7 bases from J; bases unmatched to any gene: 10. DNA for the CDR3: TGTGCCAGCTCACCCCCTAGGACAGGGCTGGGTGGCTACACCTTC. Amino acid sequence: CASSPPRTGLGGYTF.

This clone was observed a single time. The chain carries TRBV6-5 and TRBJ2-3; 9 nucleotides align to TRBD2. The germline gives CDR1 MNHEY, CDR2 SVGAGI. V lost 6 bases to trimming and J lost 3 bases; unmatched junction nucleotides: 4. The CDR3 contains 14 residues. CDR3 loop: CASSTSGPTDTQYF. CDR3 nucleotides: TGTGCCAGCAGCACTAGCGGGCCGACAGATACGCAGTATTTT.

The J gene is TRBJ1-1, the V gene TRBV5-1; D remains ambiguous. The CDR3 consists of 14 residues. CDR1 is SGHRS and CDR2 is YFSETQ in the germline V gene. Trimming left V 0 bases short and J 0 bases short, with 6 bases between. Here the CDR3 reads CASSLDGVNTEAFF. CDR3 nucleotide sequence: TGCGCCAGCAGCTTGGACGGCGTGAACACTGAAGCTTTCTTT.

The J gene is TRBJ2-1, the V gene TRBV6-5, with TRBD2 matching 7 bases. V lost 6 bases and J lost 7; bases outside the gene matches: 9. CDR3 size: 14 residues. CDR1 and CDR2 (germline): MNHEY, SVGAGI. CDR3 loop: CASSPAGERNEQFF. In nucleotides, the CDR3 is TGTGCCAGCAGCCCGGCGGGGGAGAGGAATGAGCAGTTCTTC.

The chain has TRBV10-1 and TRBJ2-2; 7 bases align to TRBD1. V gave up 6 bases and J gave up 0 bases; unmatched junction bases: 7. The CDR3 contains 16 residues. Germline V gene data show CDR1 as WNHNN and CDR2 as SYGVQD (reference sequence). The CDR3 protein is CASSPLGQSNTGELFF. CDR3 nucleotide sequence: TGCGCCAGCAGCCCCCTGGGACAGTCGAACACCGGGGAGCTGTTTTTT.

This clone was observed a few times. The CDR3 loop is CATSRDPNSPLHF. CDR3 bases: TGTGCCACCAGCAGGGACCCTAATTCACCCCTCCACTTT. The chain links TRBV15 to TRBJ1-6; D gene unclear. Germline lookup yields CDR1 LNHNV and CDR2 YYDKDF (reference sequence). V shed 3 bases and J shed 6 bases, with 6 bases lying between them. The CDR3 loop spans 13 amino acids.

J is TRBJ1-1 and V is TRBV10-3, with 8 positions matching TRBD1. The germline gives CDR1 ENHRY, CDR2 SYGVKD. The CDR3 runs to 14 residues. V shed 3 bases, J shed 5 bases, and the junction held 5 bases outside the gene matches. CDR3 amino acids: CAISDQGARTEAFF. CDR3 coding DNA: TGTGCCATCAGTGACCAGGGGGCGAGGACTGAAGCTTTCTTT.

This clone was recorded a few times. V usage is TRBV6-6 and J usage is TRBJ2-7, with 8 bases fitting TRBD1. V trimming: 6 bases; J trimming: 5 bases; junction bases outside the gene matches: 9. The CDR3 length is 14 residues. The germline V gene has CDR1 MNHNY and CDR2 SVGAGI (reference sequence). CDR3: CASSQGQGANEQYF. CDR3 sequence (DNA): TGTGCCAGCAGCCAGGGGCAGGGGGCCAACGAGCAGTACTTC.

This chain links TRBV19 with TRBJ2-7; 7 nucleotides line up with TRBD1. Trimming took 5 bases from V and 3 from J; bases not matched to a gene: 10. The CDR3 is made up of 15 amino acids. Germline CDR1 LNHDA, CDR2 SQIVND (reference sequence). In nucleotides, the CDR3 is TGTGCCAGTAGTGGACGGGCCGGGACAGACTACGAGCAGTACTTC. Its protein is CASSGRAGTDYEQYF. The whole variable domain, remainder taken from reference TRBV19 and TRBJ2-7, is DGGITQSPKYLFRKEGQNVTLSCEQNLNHDAMYWYRQDPGQGLRLIYYSQIVNDFQKGDIAEGYSVSREKKESFPLTVTSAQKNPTAFYLCASSGRAGTDYEQYFGPGTRLTVT.

This clone was seen just once. The rearrangement links TRBV5-1 to TRBJ1-1, with D possibly matching TRBD1 (6 bases). V was cut by 1 base and J by 1 base, with 11 bases left in between. Germline loops: CDR1 SGHRS, CDR2 YFSETQ. This CDR3 is built from 15 residues. Here the CDR3 DNA reads TGCGCCAGCAGCTTGTCTGGCAGGGGGAACACTGAAGCTTTCTTT. It encodes CASSLSGRGNTEAFF.